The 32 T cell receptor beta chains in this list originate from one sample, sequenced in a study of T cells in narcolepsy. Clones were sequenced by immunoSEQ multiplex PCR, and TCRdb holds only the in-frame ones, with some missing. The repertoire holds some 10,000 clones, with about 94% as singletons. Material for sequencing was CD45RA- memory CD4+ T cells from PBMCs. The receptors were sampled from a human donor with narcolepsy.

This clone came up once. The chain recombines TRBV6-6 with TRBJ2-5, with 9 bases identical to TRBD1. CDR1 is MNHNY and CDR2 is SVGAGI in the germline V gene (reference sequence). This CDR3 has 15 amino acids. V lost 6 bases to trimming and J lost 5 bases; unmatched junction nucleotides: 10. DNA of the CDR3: TGTGCCAGCAGCCAGACACAGGGGGCAGCGGAGACCCAGTACTTC. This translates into CASSQTQGAAETQYF.

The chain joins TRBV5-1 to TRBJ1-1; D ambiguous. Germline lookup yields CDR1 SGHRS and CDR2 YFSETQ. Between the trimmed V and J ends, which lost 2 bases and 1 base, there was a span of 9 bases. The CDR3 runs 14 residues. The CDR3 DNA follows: TGCGCCAGCAGCTTACAAAGTGAGAACACTGAAGCTTTCTTT. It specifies CASSLQSENTEAFF. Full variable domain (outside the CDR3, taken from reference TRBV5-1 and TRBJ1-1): KAGVTQTPRYLIKTRGQQVTLSCSPISGHRSVSWYQQTPGQGLQFLFEYFSETQRNKGNFPGRFSGRQFSNSRSEMNVSTLELGDSALYLCASSLQSENTEAFFGQGTRLTVV.

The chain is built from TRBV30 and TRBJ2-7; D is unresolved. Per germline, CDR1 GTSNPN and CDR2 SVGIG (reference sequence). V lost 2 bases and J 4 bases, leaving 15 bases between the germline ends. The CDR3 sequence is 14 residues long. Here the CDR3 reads CAWSRPPGTYEQYF. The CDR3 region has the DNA TGTGCCTGGAGTCGGCCCCCGGGTACATACGAGCAGTACTTC.

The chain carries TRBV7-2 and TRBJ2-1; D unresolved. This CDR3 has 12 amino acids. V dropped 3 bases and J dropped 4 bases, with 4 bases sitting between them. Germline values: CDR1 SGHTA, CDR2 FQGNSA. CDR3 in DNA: TGTGCCAGCAGCTTGCAGTACAATGAGCAGTTCTTC. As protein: CASSLQYNEQFF. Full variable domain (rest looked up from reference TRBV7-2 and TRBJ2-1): GAGVSQSPSNKVTEKGKDVELRCDPISGHTALYWYRQSLGQGLEFLIYFQGNSAPDKSGLPSDRFSAERTGGSVSTLTIQRTQQEDSAVYLCASSLQYNEQFFGPGTRLTVL.

The CDR3 region has the DNA TGTGCCAGCACTCAAAATAGCAATCAGCCCCAGCATTTT. Amino acids: CASTQNSNQPQHF. The V and J genes are TRBV25-1 and TRBJ1-5; D not certain. Trimming left V 7 bases short and J 0 bases short, with 7 bases between. This CDR3 spans 13 amino acids. The V gene's germline CDR1 is MGHDK and CDR2 SYGVNS.

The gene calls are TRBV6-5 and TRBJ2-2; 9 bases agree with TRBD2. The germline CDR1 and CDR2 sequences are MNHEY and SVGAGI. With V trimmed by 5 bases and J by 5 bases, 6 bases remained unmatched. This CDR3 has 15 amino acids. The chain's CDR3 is CASSRGLALTGELFF. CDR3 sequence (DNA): TGTGCCAGCAGTAGGGGACTAGCCTTAACCGGGGAGCTGTTTTTT.

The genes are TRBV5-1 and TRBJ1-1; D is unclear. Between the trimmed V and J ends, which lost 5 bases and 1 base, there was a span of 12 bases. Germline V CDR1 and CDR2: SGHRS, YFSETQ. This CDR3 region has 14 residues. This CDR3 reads CASRWGSGNTEAFF. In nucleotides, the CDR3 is TGCGCCAGCAGATGGGGATCCGGGAACACTGAAGCTTTCTTT.

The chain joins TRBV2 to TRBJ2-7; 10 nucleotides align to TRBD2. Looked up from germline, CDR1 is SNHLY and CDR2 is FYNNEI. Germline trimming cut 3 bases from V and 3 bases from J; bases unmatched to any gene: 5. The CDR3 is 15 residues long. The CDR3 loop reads CASSESRLAGYEQYF. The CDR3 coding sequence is TGTGCCAGCAGTGAGTCGAGACTAGCGGGCTACGAGCAGTACTTC. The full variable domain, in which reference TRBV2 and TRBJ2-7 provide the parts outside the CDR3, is EPEVTQTPSHQVTQMGQEVILRCVPISNHLYFYWYRQILGQKVEFLVSFYNNEISEKSEIFDDQFSVERPDGSNFTLKIRSTKLEDSAMYFCASSESRLAGYEQYFGPGTRLTVT.

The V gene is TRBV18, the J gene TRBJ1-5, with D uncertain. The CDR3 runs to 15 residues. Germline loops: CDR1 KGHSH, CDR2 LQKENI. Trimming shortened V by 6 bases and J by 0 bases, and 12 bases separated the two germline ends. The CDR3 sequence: CASSAGPNSNQPQHF. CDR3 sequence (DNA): TGTGCCAGCTCCGCAGGACCAAATAGCAATCAGCCCCAGCATTTT. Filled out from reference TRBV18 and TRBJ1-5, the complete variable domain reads NAGVMQNPRHLVRRRGQEARLRCSPMKGHSHVYWYRQLPEEGLKFMVYLQKENIIDESGMPKERFSAEFPKEGPSILRIQQVVRGDSAAYFCASSAGPNSNQPQHFGDGTRLSIL.

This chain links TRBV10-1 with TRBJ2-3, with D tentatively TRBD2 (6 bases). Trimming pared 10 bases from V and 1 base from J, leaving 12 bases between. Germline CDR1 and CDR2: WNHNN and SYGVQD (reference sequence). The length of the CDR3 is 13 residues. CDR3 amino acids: CATRPGGTDTQYF. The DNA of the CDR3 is TGCGCCACCCGACCGGGGGGCACAGATACGCAGTATTTT.

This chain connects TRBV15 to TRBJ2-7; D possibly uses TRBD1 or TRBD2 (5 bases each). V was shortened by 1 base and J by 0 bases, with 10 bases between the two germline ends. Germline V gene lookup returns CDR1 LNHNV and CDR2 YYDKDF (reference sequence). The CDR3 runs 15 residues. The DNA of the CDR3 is TGTGCCACCAGCAGAGGGGGGACGGGCTCCTACGAGCAGTACTTC. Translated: CATSRGGTGSYEQYF.

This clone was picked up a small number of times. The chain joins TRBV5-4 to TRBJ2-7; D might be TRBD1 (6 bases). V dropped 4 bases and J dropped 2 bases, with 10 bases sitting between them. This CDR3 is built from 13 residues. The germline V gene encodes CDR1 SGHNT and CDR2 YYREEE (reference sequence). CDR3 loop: CASSGAGAYEQYF. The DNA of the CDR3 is TGTGCCAGCAGCGGGGCAGGGGCCTACGAGCAGTACTTC.

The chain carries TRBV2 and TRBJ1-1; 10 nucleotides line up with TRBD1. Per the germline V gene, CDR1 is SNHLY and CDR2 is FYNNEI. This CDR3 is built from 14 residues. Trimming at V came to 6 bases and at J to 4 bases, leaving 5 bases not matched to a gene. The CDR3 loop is CASRPGQGFTEAFF. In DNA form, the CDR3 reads TGTGCCAGCAGACCGGGACAGGGGTTCACTGAAGCTTTCTTT.

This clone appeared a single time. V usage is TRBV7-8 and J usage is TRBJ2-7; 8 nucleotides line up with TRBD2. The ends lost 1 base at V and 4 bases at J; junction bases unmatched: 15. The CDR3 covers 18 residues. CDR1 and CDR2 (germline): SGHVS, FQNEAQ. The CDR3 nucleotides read TGTGCCAGCAGCTTAGGGAGTAGCGGGGTATCCACGAGGTACGAGCAGTACTTC. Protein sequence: CASSLGSSGVSTRYEQYF.

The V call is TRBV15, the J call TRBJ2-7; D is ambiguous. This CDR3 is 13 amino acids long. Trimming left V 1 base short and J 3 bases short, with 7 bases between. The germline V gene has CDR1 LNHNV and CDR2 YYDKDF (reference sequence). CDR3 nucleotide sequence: TGTGCCACCAGCAGAGGTACCTTCTACGAGCAGTACTTC. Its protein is CATSRGTFYEQYF.

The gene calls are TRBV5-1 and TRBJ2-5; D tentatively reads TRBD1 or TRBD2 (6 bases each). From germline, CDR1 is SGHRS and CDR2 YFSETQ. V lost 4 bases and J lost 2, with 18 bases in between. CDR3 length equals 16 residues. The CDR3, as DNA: TGCGCCAGCAGCCCTGGGGGGCCCCCACTGCAAGAGACCCAGTACTTC. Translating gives CASSPGGPPLQETQYF.

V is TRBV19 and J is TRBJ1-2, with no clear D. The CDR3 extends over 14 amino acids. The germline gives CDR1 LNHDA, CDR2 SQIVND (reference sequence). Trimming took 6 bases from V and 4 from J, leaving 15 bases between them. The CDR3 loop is CASSDSAGPYGYTF. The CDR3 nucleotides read TGTGCCAGTAGCGACTCGGCGGGCCCCTATGGCTACACCTTC.

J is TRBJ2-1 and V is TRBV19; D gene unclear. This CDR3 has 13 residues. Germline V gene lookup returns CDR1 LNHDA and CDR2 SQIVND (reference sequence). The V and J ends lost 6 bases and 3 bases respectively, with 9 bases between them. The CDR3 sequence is CASRIPDYNEQFF. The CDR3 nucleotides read TGTGCCAGTAGGATACCCGACTACAATGAGCAGTTCTTC.

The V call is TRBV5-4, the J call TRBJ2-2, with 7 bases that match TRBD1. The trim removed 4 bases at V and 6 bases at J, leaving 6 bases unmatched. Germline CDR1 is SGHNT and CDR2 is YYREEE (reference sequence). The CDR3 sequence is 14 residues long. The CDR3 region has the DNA TGTGCCAGCAGCACGCGACAGGGACCCGGGGAGCTGTTTTTT. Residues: CASSTRQGPGELFF.

The CDR3 DNA sequence: TGTGCCAGCCGAGGACCGATGTCCTACGAGCAGTACTTC. Translating gives CASRGPMSYEQYF. V gene TRBV2 combines with J gene TRBJ2-7; no definite D call. The length of the CDR3 is 13 residues. The V and J ends lost 8 bases and 1 base respectively, with 12 bases between them. Germline CDR1 is SNHLY and CDR2 is FYNNEI. Combining the CDR3 with reference TRBV2 and TRBJ2-7 gives the whole variable domain EPEVTQTPSHQVTQMGQEVILRCVPISNHLYFYWYRQILGQKVEFLVSFYNNEISEKSEIFDDQFSVERPDGSNFTLKIRSTKLEDSAMYFCASRGPMSYEQYFGPGTRLTVT.

The CDR3 reads CASSERGLGSYEQYF. The DNA of the CDR3 is TGTGCCAGCTCAGAAAGGGGCCTGGGGTCCTACGAGCAGTACTTC. The chain recombines TRBV18 with TRBJ2-7, with D tentatively TRBD1 (5 bases). Germline CDR1 and CDR2: KGHSH and LQKENI. CDR3 size: 15 residues. Deletions cut 5 bases from V and 1 base from J, with 15 bases between.

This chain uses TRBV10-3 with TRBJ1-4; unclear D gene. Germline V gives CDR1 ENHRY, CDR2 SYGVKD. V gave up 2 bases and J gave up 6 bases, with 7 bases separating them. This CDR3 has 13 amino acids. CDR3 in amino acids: CAISEGVDEKLFF. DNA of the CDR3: TGTGCCATCAGTGAGGGGGTAGATGAAAAACTGTTTTTT.

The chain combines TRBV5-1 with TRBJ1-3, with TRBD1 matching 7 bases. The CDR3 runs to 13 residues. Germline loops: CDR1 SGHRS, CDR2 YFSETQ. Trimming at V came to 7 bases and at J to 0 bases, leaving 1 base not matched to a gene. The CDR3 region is CASGQDSGNTIYF. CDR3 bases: TGCGCCAGCGGACAGGACTCTGGAAACACCATATATTTT.

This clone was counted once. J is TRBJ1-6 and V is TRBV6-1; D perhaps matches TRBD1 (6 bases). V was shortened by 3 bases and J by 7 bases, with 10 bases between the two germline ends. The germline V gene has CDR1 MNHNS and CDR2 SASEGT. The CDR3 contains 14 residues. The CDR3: CASSESGVNSPLHF. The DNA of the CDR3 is TGTGCCAGCAGTGAGTCAGGGGTCAATTCACCCCTCCACTTT.

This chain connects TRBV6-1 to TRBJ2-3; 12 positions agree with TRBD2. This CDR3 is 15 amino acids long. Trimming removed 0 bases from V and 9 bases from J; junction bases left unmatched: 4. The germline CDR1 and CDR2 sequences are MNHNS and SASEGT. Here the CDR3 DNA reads TGTGCCAGCAGTGAAGCCCTACTAGCGGGAGGCACGCAGTATTTT. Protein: CASSEALLAGGTQYF.

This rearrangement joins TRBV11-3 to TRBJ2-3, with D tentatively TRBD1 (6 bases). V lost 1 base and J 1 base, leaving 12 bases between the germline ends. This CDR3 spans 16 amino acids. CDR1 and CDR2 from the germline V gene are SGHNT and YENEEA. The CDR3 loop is CASSLGAAGGTDTQYF. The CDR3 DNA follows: TGTGCCAGCAGCTTAGGGGCGGCAGGGGGCACAGATACGCAGTATTTT. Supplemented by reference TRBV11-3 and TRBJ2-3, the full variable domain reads EAGVVQSPRYKIIEKKQPVAFWCNPISGHNTLYWYLQNLGQGPELLIRYENEEAVDDSQLPKDRFSAERLKGVDSTLKIQPAELGDSAVYLCASSLGAAGGTDTQYFGPGTRLTVL.

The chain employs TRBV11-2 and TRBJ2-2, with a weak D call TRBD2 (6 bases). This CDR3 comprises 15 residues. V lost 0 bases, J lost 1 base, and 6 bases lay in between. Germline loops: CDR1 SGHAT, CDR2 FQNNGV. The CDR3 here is CASSLEGGNTGELFF. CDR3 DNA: TGTGCCAGCAGCTTAGAGGGGGGGAACACCGGGGAGCTGTTTTTT.

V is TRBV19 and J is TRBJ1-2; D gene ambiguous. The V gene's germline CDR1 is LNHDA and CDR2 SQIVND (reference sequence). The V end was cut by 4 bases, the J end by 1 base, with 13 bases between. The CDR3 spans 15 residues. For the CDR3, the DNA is TGTGCCAGTAGTACCCAAGAGACGGTTAACTATGGCTACACCTTC. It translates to CASSTQETVNYGYTF.

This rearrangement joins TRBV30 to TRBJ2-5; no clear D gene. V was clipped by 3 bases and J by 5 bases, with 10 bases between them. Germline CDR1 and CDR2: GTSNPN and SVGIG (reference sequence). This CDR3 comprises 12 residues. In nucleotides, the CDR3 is TGTGCCTGGAGAGGCCCCGTCGAGACCCAGTACTTC. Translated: CAWRGPVETQYF. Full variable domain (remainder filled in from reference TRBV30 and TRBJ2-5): SQTIHQWPATLVQPVGSPLSLECTVEGTSNPNLYWYRQAAGRGLQLLFYSVGIGQISSEVPQNLSASRPQDRQFILSSKKLLLSDSGFYLCAWRGPVETQYFGPGTRLLVL.

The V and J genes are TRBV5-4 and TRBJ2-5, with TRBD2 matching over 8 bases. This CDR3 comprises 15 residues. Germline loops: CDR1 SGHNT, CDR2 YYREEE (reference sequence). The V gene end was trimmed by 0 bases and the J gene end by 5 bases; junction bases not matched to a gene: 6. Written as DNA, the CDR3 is TGTGCCAGCAGCTTGGATCCGGGGGGGGGTGAGACCCAGTACTTC. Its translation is CASSLDPGGGETQYF. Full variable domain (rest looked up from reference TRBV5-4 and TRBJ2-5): ETGVTQSPTHLIKTRGQQVTLRCSSQSGHNTVSWYQQALGQGPQFIFQYYREEENGRGNFPPRFSGLQFPNYSSELNVNALELDDSALYLCASSLDPGGGETQYFGPGTRLLVL.

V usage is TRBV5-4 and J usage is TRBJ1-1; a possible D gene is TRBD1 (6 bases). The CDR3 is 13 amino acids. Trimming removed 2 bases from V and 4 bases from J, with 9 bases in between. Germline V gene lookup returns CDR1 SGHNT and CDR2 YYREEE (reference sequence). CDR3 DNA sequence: TGTGCCAGCAGCTTCACAGGGTTCACTGAAGCTTTCTTT. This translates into CASSFTGFTEAFF.

In DNA, the CDR3 is TGTGCCAGCAGCGTAACGCAGGGTGACAATGAGCAGTTCTTC. This encodes CASSVTQGDNEQFF. The chain carries TRBV9 and TRBJ2-1; maybe TRBD1 (5 bases). Deletions cut 1 base from V and 5 bases from J, with 10 bases between. Germline-derived CDR1 and CDR2 are SGDLS and YYNGEE. This CDR3 comprises 14 residues.